One sample yielded the 3 T cell receptor beta chains listed below, sequenced in a study of blood T cell repertoires in COVID-19. Only in-frame clones appear in the TCRdb table, and some are missing; sequencing was by immunoSEQ multiplex PCR. The repertoire holds about 94,000 clones, with over 75% as singletons. The sequenced sample was peripheral blood. The receptors come from an elderly woman with acute or convalescent COVID-19.

This rearrangement joins TRBV3-1 (or the pseudogene TRBV3-2) to TRBJ2-7; 7 positions agree with TRBD1. V dropped 4 bases and J dropped 1; count of bases not matched to a gene: 4. CDR1 is LGHDT and CDR2 is YNNKEL in the germline V gene (reference sequence). The CDR3 sequence is 14 residues long. The CDR3 spells CASSPQGESYEQYF. CDR3 DNA: TGTGCCAGCAGCCCCCAGGGGGAGTCCTACGAGCAGTACTTC.

The chain joins TRBV7-3 to TRBJ1-1, with D possibly matching TRBD1 (5 bases). The V and J ends lost 0 bases and 8 bases respectively, with 13 bases between them. CDR3 length equals 14 residues. The germline V gene encodes CDR1 SGHTA and CDR2 FQGTGA. The CDR3 DNA reads TGTGCCAGCAGCTTAACCCAAGCGGGGGGGGAAGCTTTCTTT. It yields the protein CASSLTQAGGEAFF.

The V gene is TRBV15, the J gene TRBJ2-3; D gene unclear. There are 14 residues in the CDR3. Germline CDR1 LNHNV, CDR2 YYDKDF (reference sequence). V dropped 1 base and J dropped 0 bases, with 5 bases sitting between them. Written as DNA, the CDR3 is TGTGCCACCAGCAGAGCCTTTAGCACAGATACGCAGTATTTT. Translation: CATSRAFSTDTQYF.